This T cell receptor beta chain was documented in a study of human T cells and chemical hapten exposure. At the level of the study: Upper inner arm skin measuring approximately 2 cm by approximately 2 cm received 2% DPC for sensitization. Upper-back patches of 0.01% DPC were read at 6 days. Affected patients, primarily female, had alopecia areata, totalis or universalis.

A single record per CDR3 protein comes from TCRdb applying MiXCR to the RACE reads. The sample contains approximately 80,000 distinct CDR3 sequences, roughly 10% of which appear only once. This clonotype was seen ten or more times. Its antigen is not identified. Study results and limitations: With DPC sensitization, TCRs exceeding 1 in 1000 frequency showed no change.

The time point: patch test 2, 6 weeks after DPC sensitization. Treatment denoted: therapeutic diphenylcyclopropenone sensitization with weekly scalp DPC. Material: whole blood, obtained in connection with sensitization to the hapten diphenylcyclopropenone (DPC). This clonotype originated in a woman aged 45 to 65 with alopecia areata. Some clones in this sample may be carry-over from other donors' samples.

The CDR3 DNA reads as TGTGCCAGCAGCTTAGATCCCCCCCCAGACCTCACAGATACGCAGTATTTT. Translated, it gives CASSLDPPPDLTDTQYF. The chain uses TRBV11-2 and TRBJ2-3; D is unclear. Germline values: CDR1 SGHAT, CDR2 FQNNGV. CDR3 length equals 17 residues. V was trimmed by 0 bases and J by 2 bases, leaving 15 bases between them.